The sample holds one count of the clone carrying this TCR beta chain. Germline CDR1 SEHNR, CDR2 FQNEAQ (reference sequence). The V end lost 3 bases, the J end lost 0 bases, and 9 bases lay between the germline ends. The CDR3 totals 15 residues. This specimen belongs to a study of blood T cells in healthy people across ages. It was with a sample-barcoded 5' primer and a J-beta primer mix that a second PCR of roughly 6 to 12 cycles was run. A single record per CDR3 protein comes from TCRdb applying MiXCR to the 5' RACE reads. The table lists almost 800,000 distinct CDR3 sequences, 58% of them singletons.

The receptor was isolated from a man aged 25-40 years in good health. The V call is TRBV7-9, the J call TRBJ2-1; no definite D call. The sequencing sample was made of blood. This CDR3 reads CASSFVLGSYNEQFF. The CDR3 nucleotides are TGTGCCAGCAGCTTCGTACTGGGCTCCTACAATGAGCAGTTCTTC.